A single T cell receptor beta chain is shown here with its context. Its target antigen remains unknown. Per-nucleotide qualities are absent, and no much larger clonotype sits a single base away. This record belongs to a study of control samples from healthy donors and cancer patients (dated by TCRdb to between 2020 and 2021). The library was produced with the immunoSEQ multiplex PCR assay. The immuneACCESS repertoire file appears here via TCRdb, limited to in-frame rearrangements. These files lack a portion of the clones; in checked studies, under half of the deficit traces to unresolved V genes, and the cause of the others is not known. The sample table holds 130,000 or so clones, of which roughly 90% were seen once. The ten largest make up roughly 2.5% of the sample. From cysteine to phenylalanine, the CDR3 is 15 amino acids long. Only the CDR3 DNA stays, 45 bases, in frame from base 1. Trimming costs V 7 bases and J 8 bases, and their ends lie 21 bases apart. From the germline V gene, CDR1 is MDHEN and CDR2 is SYDVKM.

The chain joins TRBV28 to TRBJ2-1, with the identity of the D gene unclear. The sequenced sample consisted of blood. The receptor's source is a man aged 40-49 years in good health. DNA sequence: TGTGCCAGCACGCCGAGCGTCAGTTTTCGCCATGAGCAGTTCTTC. Translated, it reads CASTPSVSFRHEQFF.